This T cell receptor (beta chain) was profiled in a study of shared clonotypes between healthy human individuals. Study results and limitations: A few donors held about 5% of naive CD4 clonotypes in common.

TCRdb's copy holds only in-frame clones and misses some; the assay was immunoSEQ multiplex PCR. The table has 1,400,000 or so clones, less than 99% seen once; the top ten hold roughly 0.36%. CDR3 length equals 17 residues. Germline V gene lookup returns CDR1 ENHRY and CDR2 SYGVKD. V lost 6 bases to trimming and J lost 0 bases; unmatched junction nucleotides: 5. In the case of this clone: Its target is not known.

Sequenced input: naive CD4+ T cells sorted from blood. Subset given: CD45RA+ positively selected. The clonotype comes from a man aged 25-45 years in good health. The rearrangement links TRBV10-3 to TRBJ2-6; the match to TRBD2 covers 10 bases. CDR3 protein: CAIRKEREGSGANVLTF. DNA for the CDR3: TGTGCCATCAGGAAGGAGCGGGAGGGCTCTGGGGCCAACGTCCTGACTTTC.